One and the same sample provided the 21 T cell receptor beta chains below, sequenced in a study of blood T cell repertoires in COVID-19 (TCRdb year 2020). Libraries were prepared through the immunoSEQ multiplex PCR assay. TCRdb re-hosts the immuneACCESS table, in-frame sequences only. Its copies lack some clones; in the studies checked, an unresolved V gene accounts for under half of them, and the cause for the rest is not known. The sample contains 200,000 to 250,000 clones, 80% to 90% of them found a single time. The top ten clones comprise about 2% of the sample. The sample consisted of peripheral blood. Receptors originate from a woman aged 45-60 years with acute or convalescent COVID-19.

V is TRBV6-1 and J is TRBJ2-3; 10 positions match TRBD2. Germline lookup yields CDR1 MNHNS and CDR2 SASEGT. The CDR3 totals 14 residues. V dropped 2 bases and J dropped 4; count of bases not matched to a gene: 0. The CDR3 nucleotides are TGTGCCAGCAGTGAAAGCGGGGGGGCAGATACGCAGTATTTT. It codes for CASSESGGADTQYF.

J is TRBJ2-7 and V is TRBV5-1, with 14 bases that match TRBD2. Unmatched junction bases numbered 14, after V lost 3 bases and J lost 3 bases. Germline lookup yields CDR1 SGHRS and CDR2 YFSETQ. The length of the CDR3 is 19 residues. CDR3 DNA sequence: TGCGCCAGCAGCTCCTTTGGGACTAGCGGGAGTACCCCAAACTACGAGCAGTACTTC. Its translation: CASSSFGTSGSTPNYEQYF.

This chain connects TRBV9 to TRBJ1-2; D remains unclear. Trimming pared 4 bases from V and 4 bases from J, leaving 17 bases between. This CDR3 region has 15 residues. CDR1 SGDLS and CDR2 YYNGEE come from the germline V gene. In DNA, the CDR3 is TGTGCCAGCAGCCCGACTCGGGGAAAGGCCTATGGCTACACCTTC. As protein: CASSPTRGKAYGYTF.

The chain is built from TRBV3-1 (or the pseudogene TRBV3-2) and TRBJ2-5, with 10 bases that match TRBD2. The CDR3 has 17 residues. Looked up from germline, CDR1 is LGHDT and CDR2 is YNNKEL (reference sequence). The V segment lost 4 bases and the J segment 4 bases; nucleotides outside the gene matches: 12. CDR3 sequence: CASSPLGERGGAETQYF. The CDR3 region has the DNA TGTGCCAGCAGCCCCCTCGGGGAGCGGGGGGGCGCAGAGACCCAGTACTTC.

The chain is built from TRBV24-1 and TRBJ2-6; tentative D call: TRBD1 (6 bases). Germline V gives CDR1 KGHDR, CDR2 SFDVKD. Trimming cost V 3 bases and J 2 bases, with 13 bases left between them. The CDR3 spans 17 residues. The DNA of the CDR3 is TGTGCCACCAGTGATCCGGGTGGGGGCACTGGGGCCAACGTCCTGACTTTC. It specifies CATSDPGGGTGANVLTF.

V usage is TRBV6-6 and J usage is TRBJ2-1; TRBD1 is a possible D gene (6 bases). Between the trimmed V and J ends, which lost 6 bases and 5 bases, there was a span of 11 bases. From germline, CDR1 is MNHNY and CDR2 SVGAGI (reference sequence). The CDR3 extends over 13 amino acids. CDR3 bases: TGTGCCAGCAGAACGGACAGACACAATGAGCAGTTCTTC. It codes for CASRTDRHNEQFF.

The chain carries TRBV24-1 and TRBJ2-7; 8 nucleotides agree with TRBD1. The CDR3 spans 16 residues. V was pared by 7 bases and J by 7 bases, with 17 bases of the junction left unmatched. In germline, CDR1 is KGHDR, CDR2 SFDVKD. The chain's CDR3 is CATRRFDRGRCREQYF. The DNA for the CDR3 is TGTGCCACCAGAAGATTTGACAGGGGAAGGTGCCGGGAGCAGTACTTC.

The chain joins TRBV7-7 to TRBJ2-3; TRBD2 is a possible D gene (7 bases). The germline V gene has CDR1 SSHAT and CDR2 FNYEAQ (reference sequence). The V and J ends lost 1 base and 6 bases respectively, with 17 bases between them. This CDR3 is built from 16 residues. The CDR3 bases are TGTGCCAGCAGCTTAGGGGCGTCGGGGGGCGCCGATACGCAGTATTTT. It codes for CASSLGASGGADTQYF.

The chain is built from TRBV5-1 and TRBJ1-4, with a possible D match to TRBD1 (6 bases). The CDR3 totals 14 residues. Germline CDR1 is SGHRS and CDR2 is YFSETQ. Trimming stripped 0 bases from V and 8 bases from J, with 11 bases between. The CDR3 loop reads CASSLEAGVEKLFF. The CDR3 DNA follows: TGCGCCAGCAGCTTGGAGGCAGGGGTAGAAAAACTGTTTTTT.

The chain joins TRBV11-2 to TRBJ2-1, with D perhaps matching TRBD1 (5 bases). V lost 2 bases, J lost 5 bases, and 16 bases lay in between. Germline V lookup: CDR1 SGHAT, CDR2 FQNNGV. This CDR3 has 16 amino acids. The CDR3 reads CASSLRSPGNHNEQFF. The CDR3 DNA reads as TGTGCCAGCAGCTTAAGATCGCCAGGGAACCACAATGAGCAGTTCTTC.

The genes are TRBV10-1 and TRBJ2-3; possibly TRBD1 for D (6 bases). V was cut by 4 bases and J by 5 bases, with 10 bases left in between. This CDR3 is 13 amino acids long. CDR1 is WNHNN and CDR2 is SYGVQD in the germline V gene (reference sequence). Written as DNA, the CDR3 is TGCGCCAGCAGTGCACAGGGAGTAGATACGCAGTATTTT. Amino acid sequence: CASSAQGVDTQYF.

The CDR3 DNA is TGTGCCAGCAGCTTAAGACTAGCGGGGGCAGATACGCAGTATTTT. Residues: CASSLRLAGADTQYF. The genes are TRBV5-4 and TRBJ2-3; TRBD2 matches 12 bases. Trimming took 2 bases from V and 4 from J; bases not matched to a gene: 2. Germline V gene sequence: CDR1 SGHNT, CDR2 YYREEE (reference sequence). CDR3 size: 15 residues.

This chain uses TRBV14 with TRBJ1-4; no firm D call. The V gene's germline CDR1 is SGHDN and CDR2 FVKESK. The CDR3 length is 12 residues. Trimming removed 1 base at V and 7 bases at J, with 4 bases between. The CDR3, as DNA: TGTGCCAGCAGCCAAGTCGGTGAAAAACTGTTTTTT. Translating gives CASSQVGEKLFF.

The V gene is TRBV29-1, the J gene TRBJ2-2, with D possibly matching TRBD2 (6 bases). CDR1 and CDR2 from the germline V gene are SQVTM and ANQGSEA. Trimming shortened V by 6 bases and J by 1 base, and 12 bases separated the two germline ends. This CDR3 is built from 14 residues. Written as DNA, the CDR3 is TGCAGCGTGGCGGGACCGATGAACACCGGGGAGCTGTTTTTT. Residues: CSVAGPMNTGELFF.

This chain uses TRBV7-2 with TRBJ2-7; tentative D call: TRBD2 (5 bases). The germline V and J ends were trimmed by 3 bases and 2 bases, with 8 bases remaining between them. CDR3 length: 13 residues. Looked up from germline, CDR1 is SGHTA and CDR2 is FQGNSA. CDR3 sequence reads: CASSFDGTYEQYF. The CDR3 coding sequence is TGTGCCAGCAGCTTTGACGGGACCTACGAGCAGTACTTC. The whole variable domain, filled in from reference TRBV7-2 and TRBJ2-7, reads GAGVSQSPSNKVTEKGKDVELRCDPISGHTALYWYRQSLGQGLEFLIYFQGNSAPDKSGLPSDRFSAERTGGSVSTLTIQRTQQEDSAVYLCASSFDGTYEQYFGPGTRLTVT.

V is TRBV6-5 and J is TRBJ2-4; D gene uncertain. Germline CDR1 reads MNHEY; CDR2 reads SVGAGI. CDR3 length equals 15 residues. V shed 0 bases and J shed 15 bases, with 21 bases lying between them. CDR3 sequence: CASSYSKLGHYPRYF. The CDR3 nucleotides read TGTGCCAGCAGTTACTCGAAGCTCGGCCACTATCCCAGGTACTTC.

This clone was recorded once. The CDR3 sequence is CASSPLRGGGYTF. As DNA, the CDR3 is TGTGCCAGCAGCCCCCTGCGGGGGGGTGGCTACACCTTC. The chain joins TRBV7-2 to TRBJ1-2; a weak D match, TRBD1 (5 bases). The germline V and J ends were trimmed by 5 bases and 7 bases, with 14 bases remaining between them. Germline-derived CDR1 and CDR2 are SGHTA and FQGNSA. The CDR3 sequence is 13 residues long.

In the case of this clone: The identical CDR3 is also encoded by other nucleotide sequences in the sample. The chain employs TRBV7-3 and TRBJ1-1; tentatively, D is TRBD1 (6 bases). V lost 6 bases and J 1 base, leaving 9 bases between the germline ends. This CDR3 contains 13 residues. CDR1 and CDR2 (germline): SGHTA, FQGTGA. CDR3 sequence (DNA): TGTGCCAGCAGTTTACAGGGGAACACTGAAGCTTTCTTT. Its translation: CASSLQGNTEAFF. The full variable domain, completed using reference TRBV7-3 and TRBJ1-1, is GAGVSQTPSNKVTEKGKYVELRCDPISGHTALYWYRQSLGQGPEFLIYFQGTGAADDSGLPNDRFFAVRPEGSVSTLKIQRTERGDSAVYLCASSLQGNTEAFFGQGTRLTVV.

The gene calls are TRBV20-1 and TRBJ2-7; 8 bases agree with TRBD1. V was clipped by 3 bases and J by 6 bases; unmatched bases: 4. CDR1 is DFQATT, CDR2 SNEGSKA, per germline (reference sequence). CDR3 length: 12 residues. The CDR3 here is CSASGQGREQYF. CDR3 coding DNA: TGCAGTGCTAGTGGACAGGGACGCGAGCAGTACTTC.

The chain recombines TRBV4-1 with TRBJ2-3; 7 nucleotides line up with TRBD2. The germline CDR1 and CDR2 sequences are MGHRA and YSYEKL. V was clipped by 4 bases and J by 6 bases; unmatched bases: 16. The CDR3 spans 17 residues. The CDR3 protein is CASSRQGTSESVDTQYF. The CDR3, as DNA: TGCGCCAGCAGCCGTCAGGGAACTAGCGAGAGCGTCGATACGCAGTATTTT.

The CDR3 loop reads CASSQAQGYEQYF. DNA of the CDR3: TGCGCCAGCAGCCAGGCACAGGGATACGAGCAGTACTTC. The chain recombines TRBV4-1 with TRBJ2-7; maybe TRBD1 (6 bases). This CDR3 has 13 residues. The germline V gene encodes CDR1 MGHRA and CDR2 YSYEKL. With 3 bases removed from V and 4 bases from J, the gap between germline ends came to 10 bases.